This T cell receptor (beta chain) was captured by sequencing in a study of blood T cell repertoires in COVID-19. In the study overall: COVID-19 samples collected from the United States, Italy and Spain covered acute and convalescent phases.

The method was immunoSEQ multiplex PCR; TCRdb's version includes in-frame clones alone and lacks a portion of them. This repertoire shows 200,000 to 250,000 clones, roughly 90% found once; its top ten account for 3.5% to 5%. This CDR3 region has 11 residues. CDR1 and CDR2 from the germline V gene are SGHTA and FQGNSA. Trimming took off 2 bases at V and 8 bases at J, with 4 bases between the two ends. This clone was seen a single time. Sequenced sample: PBMCs or T cells enriched from blood (not recorded which). The gene calls are TRBV7-2 and TRBJ2-1; unclear D gene. The clonotype was recovered from a woman aged 25 to 39 who had recovered from COVID-19. Here the CDR3 reads CASSLYYEQFF. The CDR3 DNA sequence: TGTGCCAGCAGCTTATACTATGAGCAGTTCTTC.